This TCR beta chain was documented in a study of T-cell reconstitution after alpha-beta-depleted transplantation in children. Unique molecular identifiers were incorporated when the TCRbeta library was constructed. Each CDR3 protein is one row after TCRdb ran MiXCR on the PCR reads. Here the sample spans around 700,000 distinct CDR3 sequences, roughly 14% being singletons. Study conclusions and caveats: As was reported, about two months after transplant, alpha-beta T cells came from several hundred expanded graft clones. Counts and diversity of T cells one year after transplant came mostly from newly produced T cells. The high TCRbeta diversity at day 60 in some patients came from surviving recipient T cells and thymic progenitors.

This clonotype was seen more than once but under ten times. Its cognate antigen is unknown. CDR1 is DFQATT and CDR2 is SNEGSKA in the germline V gene (reference sequence). The CDR3 sequence is 14 residues long. The V segment lost 6 bases and the J segment 2 bases; nucleotides outside the gene matches: 7. Here the sequenced sample was PBMCs, taken before TCRalphabeta/CD19-depleted stem cell transplant. The sequence derives from a girl aged 2-9 years with congenital amegakaryocytic thrombocytopenia, due to receive a stem cell transplant. V gene TRBV20-1 combines with J gene TRBJ2-7; 10 bases agree with TRBD2. CDR3 sequence: CSAIGTSETYEQYF. The CDR3 bases are TGCAGTGCGATCGGGACTAGCGAAACCTACGAGCAGTACTTC.